This TCR beta chain was sequenced during a study of CD8 T cells in ankylosing spondylitis. This clonotype was seen many times. Using its own MiXCR run on the 5' RACE reads, TCRdb lists one record per CDR3 protein. The sample lists 200,000 to 250,000 distinct CDR3 sequences, 25% to 30% occurring once. In germline, CDR1 is MDHEN, CDR2 SYDVKM. This CDR3 region has 13 residues. The ends were cut back, 3 bases at V and 4 bases at J, with 9 bases in the middle. Sample: blood, either unsorted or a sorted T cell fraction (not recorded which). The J gene is TRBJ2-5, the V gene TRBV28; D might be TRBD2 (5 bases). The sequence came from a male donor with ankylosing spondylitis or in good health (not recorded which). The CDR3 region has the DNA TGTGCCAGCAGTTTGGGGAGAGTAGAGACCCAGTACTTC. Its translation: CASSLGRVETQYF.